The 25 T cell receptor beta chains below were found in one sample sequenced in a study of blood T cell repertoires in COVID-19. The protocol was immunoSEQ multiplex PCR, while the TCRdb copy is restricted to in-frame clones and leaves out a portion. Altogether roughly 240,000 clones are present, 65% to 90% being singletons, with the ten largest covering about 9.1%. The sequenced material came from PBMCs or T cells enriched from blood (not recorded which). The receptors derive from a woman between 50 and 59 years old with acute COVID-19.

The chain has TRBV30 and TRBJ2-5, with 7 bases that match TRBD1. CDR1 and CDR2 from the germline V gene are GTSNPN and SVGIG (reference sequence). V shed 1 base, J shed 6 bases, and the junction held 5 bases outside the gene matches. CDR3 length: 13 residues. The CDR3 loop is CAWSGDSRKTQYF. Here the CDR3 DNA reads TGTGCCTGGAGTGGGGACAGTAGAAAGACCCAGTACTTC.

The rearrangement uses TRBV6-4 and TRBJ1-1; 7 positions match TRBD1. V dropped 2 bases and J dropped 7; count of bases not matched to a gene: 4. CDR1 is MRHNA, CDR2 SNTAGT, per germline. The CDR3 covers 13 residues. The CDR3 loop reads CASSDRGQGEAFF. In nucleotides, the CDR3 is TGTGCCAGCAGTGACAGGGGGCAGGGTGAAGCTTTCTTT.

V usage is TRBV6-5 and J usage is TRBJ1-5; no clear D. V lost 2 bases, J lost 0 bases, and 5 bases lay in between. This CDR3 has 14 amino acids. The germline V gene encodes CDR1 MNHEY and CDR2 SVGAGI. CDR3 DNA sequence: TGTGCCAGCAGTTACACTAGTAGCAATCAGCCCCAGCATTTT. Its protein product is CASSYTSSNQPQHF.

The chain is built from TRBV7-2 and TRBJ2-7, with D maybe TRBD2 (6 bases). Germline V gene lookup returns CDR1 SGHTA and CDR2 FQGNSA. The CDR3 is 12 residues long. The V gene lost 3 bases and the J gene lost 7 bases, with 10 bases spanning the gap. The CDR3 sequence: CASSLGRGEQYF. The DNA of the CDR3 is TGTGCCAGCAGCTTGGGCCGGGGGGAGCAGTACTTC.

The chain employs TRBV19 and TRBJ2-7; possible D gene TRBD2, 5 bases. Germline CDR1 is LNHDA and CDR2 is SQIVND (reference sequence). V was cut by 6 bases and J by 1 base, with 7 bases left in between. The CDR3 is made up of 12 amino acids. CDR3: CASRAGSYEQYF. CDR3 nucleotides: TGTGCCAGTAGGGCGGGTTCCTACGAGCAGTACTTC.

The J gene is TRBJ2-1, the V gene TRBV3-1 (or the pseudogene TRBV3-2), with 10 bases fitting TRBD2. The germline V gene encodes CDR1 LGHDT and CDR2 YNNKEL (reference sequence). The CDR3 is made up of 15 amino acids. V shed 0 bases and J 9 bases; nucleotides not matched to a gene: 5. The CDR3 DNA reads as TGTGCCAGCAGCCAAGATCCGAAGCGGGGGGGTGAGCAGTTCTTC. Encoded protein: CASSQDPKRGGEQFF.

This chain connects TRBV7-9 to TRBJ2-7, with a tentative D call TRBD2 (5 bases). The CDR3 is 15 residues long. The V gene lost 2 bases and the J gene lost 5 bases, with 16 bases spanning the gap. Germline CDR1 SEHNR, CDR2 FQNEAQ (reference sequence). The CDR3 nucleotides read TGTGCCAGCAGCTTATTGGCGCTGGGAGCAAACGAGCAGTACTTC. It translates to CASSLLALGANEQYF.

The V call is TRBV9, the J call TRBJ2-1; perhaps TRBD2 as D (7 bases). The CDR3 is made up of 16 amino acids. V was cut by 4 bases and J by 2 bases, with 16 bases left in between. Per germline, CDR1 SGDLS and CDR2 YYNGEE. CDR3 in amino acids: CASSPARGAAYNEQFF. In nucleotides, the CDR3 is TGTGCCAGCAGCCCAGCCCGGGGGGCGGCCTACAATGAGCAGTTCTTC.

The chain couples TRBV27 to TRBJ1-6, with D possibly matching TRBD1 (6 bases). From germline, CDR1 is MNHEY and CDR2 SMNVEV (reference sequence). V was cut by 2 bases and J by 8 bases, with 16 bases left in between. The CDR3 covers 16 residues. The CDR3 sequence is CASSLGGPGGYSPLHF. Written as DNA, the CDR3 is TGTGCCAGCAGTTTAGGGGGCCCCGGTGGGTATTCACCCCTCCACTTT.

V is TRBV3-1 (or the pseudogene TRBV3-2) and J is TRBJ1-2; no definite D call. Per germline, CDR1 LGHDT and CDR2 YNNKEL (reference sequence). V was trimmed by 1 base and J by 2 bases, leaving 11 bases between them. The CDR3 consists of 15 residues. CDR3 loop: CASSQGLGMNYGYTF. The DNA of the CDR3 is TGTGCCAGCAGCCAAGGACTAGGGATGAACTATGGCTACACCTTC.

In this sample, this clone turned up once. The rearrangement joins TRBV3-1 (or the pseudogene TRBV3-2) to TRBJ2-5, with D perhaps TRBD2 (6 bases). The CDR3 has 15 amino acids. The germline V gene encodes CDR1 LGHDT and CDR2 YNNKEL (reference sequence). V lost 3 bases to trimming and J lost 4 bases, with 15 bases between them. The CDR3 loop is CASSQLRESGETQYF. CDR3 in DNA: TGTGCCAGCAGCCAGCTCCGGGAGTCAGGAGAGACCCAGTACTTC.

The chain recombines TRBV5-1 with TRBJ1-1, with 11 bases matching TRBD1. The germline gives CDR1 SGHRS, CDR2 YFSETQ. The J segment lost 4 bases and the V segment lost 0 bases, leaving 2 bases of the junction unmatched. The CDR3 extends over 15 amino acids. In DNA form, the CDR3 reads TGCGCCAGCAGCTTGGGGACAGGGGGCATCACTGAAGCTTTCTTT. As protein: CASSLGTGGITEAFF.

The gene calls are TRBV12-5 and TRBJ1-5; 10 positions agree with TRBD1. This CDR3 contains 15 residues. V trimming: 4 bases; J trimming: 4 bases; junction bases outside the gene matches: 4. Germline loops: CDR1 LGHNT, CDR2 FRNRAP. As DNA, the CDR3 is TGTGCTAGTGGTTCGGGGACAGGGGTTAATCAGCCCCAGCATTTT. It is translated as CASGSGTGVNQPQHF. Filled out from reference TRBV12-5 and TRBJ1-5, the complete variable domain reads DARVTQTPRHKVTEMGQEVTMRCQPILGHNTVFWYRQTMMQGLELLAYFRNRAPLDDSGMPKDRFSAEMPDATLATLKIQPSEPRDSAVYFCASGSGTGVNQPQHFGDGTRLSIL.

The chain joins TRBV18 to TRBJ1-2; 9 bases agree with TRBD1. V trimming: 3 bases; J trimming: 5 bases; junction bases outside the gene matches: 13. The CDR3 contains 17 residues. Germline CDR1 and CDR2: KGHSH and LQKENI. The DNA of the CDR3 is TGTGCCAGCTCACCCGCGGGACAGGGAACCATAGGGTATGGCTACACCTTC. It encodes CASSPAGQGTIGYGYTF.

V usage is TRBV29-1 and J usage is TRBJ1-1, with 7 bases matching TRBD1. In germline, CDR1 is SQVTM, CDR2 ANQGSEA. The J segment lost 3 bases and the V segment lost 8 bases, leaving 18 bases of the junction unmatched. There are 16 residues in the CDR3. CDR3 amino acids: CSINGIRQGGDTEAFF. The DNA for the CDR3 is TGCAGCATAAACGGGATTCGACAGGGCGGCGACACTGAAGCTTTCTTT.

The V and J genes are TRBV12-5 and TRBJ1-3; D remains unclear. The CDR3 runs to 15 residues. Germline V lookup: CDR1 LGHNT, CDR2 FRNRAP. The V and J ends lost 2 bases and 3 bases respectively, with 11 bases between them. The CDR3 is CASGLWPAVGNTIYF. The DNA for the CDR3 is TGTGCTAGTGGTTTGTGGCCCGCTGTTGGAAACACCATATATTTT. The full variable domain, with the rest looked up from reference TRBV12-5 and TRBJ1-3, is DARVTQTPRHKVTEMGQEVTMRCQPILGHNTVFWYRQTMMQGLELLAYFRNRAPLDDSGMPKDRFSAEMPDATLATLKIQPSEPRDSAVYFCASGLWPAVGNTIYFGEGSWLTVV.

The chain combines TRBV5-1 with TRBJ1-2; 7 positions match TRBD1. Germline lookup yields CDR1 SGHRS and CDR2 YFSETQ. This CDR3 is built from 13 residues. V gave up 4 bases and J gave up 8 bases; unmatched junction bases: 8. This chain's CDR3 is CASSPDNRGGYTF. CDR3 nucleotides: TGCGCCAGCAGCCCGGATAACAGGGGCGGCTACACCTTC.

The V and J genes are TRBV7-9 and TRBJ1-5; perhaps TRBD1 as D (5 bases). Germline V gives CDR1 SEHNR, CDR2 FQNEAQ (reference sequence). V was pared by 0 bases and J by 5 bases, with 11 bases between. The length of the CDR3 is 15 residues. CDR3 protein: CASSLAGVGDQPQHF. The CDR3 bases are TGTGCCAGCAGCTTAGCAGGGGTTGGGGATCAGCCCCAGCATTTT.

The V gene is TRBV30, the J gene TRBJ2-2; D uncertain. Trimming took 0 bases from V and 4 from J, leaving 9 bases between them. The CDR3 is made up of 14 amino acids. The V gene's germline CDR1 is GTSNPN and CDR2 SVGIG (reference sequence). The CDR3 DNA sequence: TGTGCCTGGAGTGTAACACTACTCACCGGGGAGCTGTTTTTT. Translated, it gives CAWSVTLLTGELFF.

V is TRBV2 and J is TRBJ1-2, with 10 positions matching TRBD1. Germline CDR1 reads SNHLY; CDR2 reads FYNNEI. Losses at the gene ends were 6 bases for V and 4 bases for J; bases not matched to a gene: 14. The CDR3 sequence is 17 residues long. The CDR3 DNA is TGTGCCAGCAGGGATGACAGGGGGCGCGTCCGAGGCTATGGCTACACCTTC. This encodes CASRDDRGRVRGYGYTF.

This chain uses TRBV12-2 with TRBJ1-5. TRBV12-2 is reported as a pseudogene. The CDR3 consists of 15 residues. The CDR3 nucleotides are TGTGCAAGTCGCTTAGCGAGAATACTGAGTTGGCCCCAGCATTTT. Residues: CASRLARILSWPQHF.

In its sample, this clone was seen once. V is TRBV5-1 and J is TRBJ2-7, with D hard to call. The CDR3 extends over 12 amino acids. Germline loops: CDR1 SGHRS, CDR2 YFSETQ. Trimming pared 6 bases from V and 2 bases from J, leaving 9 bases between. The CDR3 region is CASKRRTYEQYF. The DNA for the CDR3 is TGCGCCAGCAAGAGGCGGACCTACGAGCAGTACTTC.

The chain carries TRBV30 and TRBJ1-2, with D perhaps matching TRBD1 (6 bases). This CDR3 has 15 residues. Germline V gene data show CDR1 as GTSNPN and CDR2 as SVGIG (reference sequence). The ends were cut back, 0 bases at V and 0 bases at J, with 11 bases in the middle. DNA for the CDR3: TGTGCCTGGAGTGTGACAGGTCTCACTAACTATGGCTACACCTTC. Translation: CAWSVTGLTNYGYTF. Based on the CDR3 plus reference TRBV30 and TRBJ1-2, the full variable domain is SQTIHQWPATLVQPVGSPLSLECTVEGTSNPNLYWYRQAAGRGLQLLFYSVGIGQISSEVPQNLSASRPQDRQFILSSKKLLLSDSGFYLCAWSVTGLTNYGYTFGSGTRLTVV.

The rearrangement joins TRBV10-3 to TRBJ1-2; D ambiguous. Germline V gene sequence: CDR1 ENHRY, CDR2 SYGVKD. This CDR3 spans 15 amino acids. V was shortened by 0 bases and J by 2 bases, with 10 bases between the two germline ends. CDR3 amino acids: CAISESEQLNYGYTF. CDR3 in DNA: TGTGCCATCAGTGAGTCTGAACAGCTCAACTATGGCTACACCTTC.

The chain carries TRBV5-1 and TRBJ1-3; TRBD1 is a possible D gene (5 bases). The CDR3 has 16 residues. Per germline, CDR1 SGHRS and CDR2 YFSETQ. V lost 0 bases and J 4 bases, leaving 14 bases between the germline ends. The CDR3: CASSLDRPEMGNTIYF. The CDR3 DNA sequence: TGCGCCAGCAGCTTGGACAGGCCCGAGATGGGAAACACCATATATTTT. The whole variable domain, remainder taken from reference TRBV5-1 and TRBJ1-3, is KAGVTQTPRYLIKTRGQQVTLSCSPISGHRSVSWYQQTPGQGLQFLFEYFSETQRNKGNFPGRFSGRQFSNSRSEMNVSTLELGDSALYLCASSLDRPEMGNTIYFGEGSWLTVV.